This TCR beta chain was recorded in a study of T-cell memory formation after mild COVID-19. The overall study: Among the donors, TCR clusters were largely specific to each donor.

There are a few counts of this clonotype. This CDR3 contains 20 residues. Trimming pared 0 bases from V and 0 bases from J, leaving 20 bases between. Germline-derived CDR1 and CDR2 are KGHDR and SFDVKD. Each CDR3 protein gets one entry after TCRdb re-called the 5' RACE reads with MiXCR. Altogether under 300,000 distinct CDR3 sequences are present, around 10% being singletons, with the ten largest covering roughly 21%. This sequence was found in a man between 18 and 35 years old who had mild COVID-19 (a few samples of this study predate the infection). Cell type and time point are not known. The specimen was PBMCs or a T cell subset sorted from them (not recorded which). V and J are TRBV24-1 and TRBJ2-1; D could derive from TRBD1 or TRBD2 (5 bases each). The CDR3 here is CATSDLPNNRGASSYNEQFF. DNA for the CDR3: TGTGCCACCAGTGATTTGCCGAATAACCGGGGCGCAAGCTCCTACAATGAGCAGTTCTTC.